The 9 T cell receptor beta chains presented below share a single source sample, sequenced in a study of blood T cell repertoires in COVID-19. The assay was immunoSEQ multiplex PCR, and TCRdb's table has in-frame clones only and misses some. The sample includes 200,000 to 250,000 clones, 83% seen only once; the top ten take 3.6%. The sequencing sample was made of PBMCs or T cells enriched from blood (not recorded which). The receptor set was obtained from a woman between 40 and 50 years old who had been exposed to COVID-19.

V gene TRBV28 combines with J gene TRBJ1-2; D is perhaps TRBD1 (5 bases). The germline V gene encodes CDR1 MDHEN and CDR2 SYDVKM. The CDR3 runs to 12 residues. V gave up 8 bases and J gave up 8 bases, with 15 bases separating them. The CDR3 DNA is TGTGCCAGCGCAACACCAGGGCAGGGCTACACCTTC. Residues: CASATPGQGYTF.

This clone has more than one count but fewer than ten. This rearrangement joins TRBV4-2 to TRBJ1-1; perhaps TRBD1 as D (5 bases). From germline, CDR1 is LGHNA and CDR2 YNFKEQ. V shed 0 bases and J shed 6 bases, with 17 bases lying between them. The CDR3 is made up of 16 amino acids. The CDR3 loop is CASSQDGGLSNSEAFF. CDR3 DNA: TGTGCCAGCAGCCAAGATGGGGGACTCTCGAATTCTGAAGCTTTCTTT.

This chain joins TRBV19 and TRBJ1-2, with TRBD1 matching 9 bases. The CDR3 covers 12 residues. Germline trimming cut 7 bases from V and 6 bases from J; bases unmatched to any gene: 3. In germline, CDR1 is LNHDA, CDR2 SQIVND (reference sequence). The CDR3 here is CASKDRGDGYTF. CDR3 in DNA: TGTGCCAGTAAGGACAGGGGAGATGGCTACACCTTC.

In this sample, this clone turned up once. The chain uses TRBV12-5 and TRBJ1-2; possibly TRBD1 for D (5 bases). Trimming removed 3 bases at V and 7 bases at J, with 9 bases between. This CDR3 has 12 amino acids. The germline V gene has CDR1 LGHNT and CDR2 FRNRAP. CDR3 loop: CASGFPGGGYTF. The CDR3 coding sequence is TGTGCTAGTGGTTTCCCGGGGGGTGGCTACACCTTC.

The DNA of the CDR3 is TGTGCCAGCAGCCCCAGGGGGAGGACTGAAGCTTTCTTT. It is translated as CASSPRGRTEAFF. This chain uses TRBV11-2 with TRBJ1-1; 7 nucleotides align to TRBD1. CDR1 SGHAT and CDR2 FQNNGV come from the germline V gene. The CDR3 spans 13 residues. V was pared by 5 bases and J by 5 bases, with 5 bases of the junction left unmatched.

The chain has TRBV12-3 or TRBV12-4 and TRBJ2-3, with 7 bases lining up with TRBD2. The ends lost 5 bases at V and 8 bases at J; junction bases unmatched: 4. The CDR3 is made up of 12 amino acids. CDR3 region: CASSLSGGTQYF. The CDR3 DNA reads TGTGCCAGCAGTCTATCGGGGGGTACGCAGTATTTT.

The J gene is TRBJ1-3, the V gene TRBV7-9; 7 bases map to TRBD1. V gave up 5 bases and J gave up 6 bases; unmatched junction bases: 7. The CDR3 spans 14 residues. Germline loops: CDR1 SEHNR, CDR2 FQNEAQ (reference sequence). The CDR3 region has the DNA TGTGCCAGCAGCCGACAGGGAGTAGTAAACACCATATATTTT. Residues: CASSRQGVVNTIYF.

J is TRBJ1-3 and V is TRBV2; no definite D call. Germline lookup yields CDR1 SNHLY and CDR2 FYNNEI. The CDR3 has 14 amino acids. The V and J ends lost 7 bases and 0 bases respectively, with 10 bases between them. The CDR3 sequence: CASTRGSSGNTIYF. DNA for the CDR3: TGTGCCAGCACCCGGGGTAGCTCTGGAAACACCATATATTTT.

V gene TRBV28 combines with J gene TRBJ2-1, with 10 bases aligning to TRBD2. V lost 6 bases to trimming and J lost 8 bases; unmatched junction nucleotides: 7. This CDR3 region has 14 residues. Germline loops: CDR1 MDHEN, CDR2 SYDVKM. The CDR3 region has the DNA TGTGCCAGCAGATCAGCGGGGGGGCGTTATGAGCAGTTCTTC. It yields the protein CASRSAGGRYEQFF.